This T cell receptor beta chain was retrieved from a study of blood T cell repertoires in COVID-19. Study-level background: Acute and convalescent COVID-19 samples came from the United States, Italy and Spain.

The CDR3 extends over 17 amino acids. V gave up 1 base and J gave up 0 bases, with 13 bases separating them. In germline, CDR1 is MGHRA, CDR2 YSYEKL. Per the original methods: For nucleated cells, counts were estimated from reference gene primer amplification. The assay was immunoSEQ multiplex PCR, and TCRdb's table has in-frame clones only and misses some. V and J calls and clone size are those listed in that table; D and trimming were worked out from the DNA. The table includes about 300,000 clones, 85% to 90% detected once. Seattle cases were enrolled at active infection and followed longitudinally.

V usage is TRBV4-1 and J usage is TRBJ1-5; maybe TRBD1 (6 bases). The receptor comes from a woman aged 45-59 years with COVID-19, enrolled during active disease. Sequenced input: peripheral blood. In DNA form, the CDR3 reads TGCGCCAGCAGCCAAGTCTTTGGGGGCTATAGCAATCAGCCCCAGCATTTT. It yields the protein CASSQVFGGYSNQPQHF.